Below, one T cell receptor beta chain is given with its context. The antigen remains unidentified. This CDR3 region has 13 residues. CDR1 and CDR2 (germline): MDHEN, SYDVKM. Trimming took off 7 bases at V and 7 bases at J, with 17 bases between the two ends. The repertoire was sequenced with immunoSEQ multiplex PCR; TCRdb's copy has only in-frame clones and lacks some. The sample includes about 50,000 clones, more than 70% seen only once; the top ten take 5% to 7%. This sample is drawn from a study of OX40 agonist ivuxolimab in advanced cancers. The wider study: Partial responses occurred in three patients (one hepatocellular carcinoma, two cutaneous melanoma). Study conclusions and caveats: Expanded clones were, on average, more numerous in CD8+ T cells than in CD4+. Clonal expansion among partial responders at 0.1-3.0 mg/kg ranked near the lowest.

Autoimmune disease history or systemic immunosuppression meant exclusion. The J gene is TRBJ2-7, the V gene TRBV28; D is ambiguous. Sample: CD4+ or CD8+ T cells sorted from blood, taken in a trial of the OX40 agonist ivuxolimab. The TCR originated in an adult with an advanced solid tumor such as melanoma, head and neck, liver or kidney cancer. For the CDR3, the DNA is TGTGCCAGCACCTCCGGTAGGGTAGGGGAGCAGTACTTC. Translating it yields CASTSGRVGEQYF.